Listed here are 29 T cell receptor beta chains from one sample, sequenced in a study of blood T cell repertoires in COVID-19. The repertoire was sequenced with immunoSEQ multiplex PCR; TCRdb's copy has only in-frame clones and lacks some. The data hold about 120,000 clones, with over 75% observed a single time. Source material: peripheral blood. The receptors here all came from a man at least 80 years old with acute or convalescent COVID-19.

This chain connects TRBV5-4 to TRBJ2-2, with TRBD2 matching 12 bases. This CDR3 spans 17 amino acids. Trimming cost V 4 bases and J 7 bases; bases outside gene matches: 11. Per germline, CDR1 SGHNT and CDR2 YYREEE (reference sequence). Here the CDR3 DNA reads TGTGCCAGCAGCACTCCGACTAGCGGGAGAGGAGGCGGGGAGCTGTTTTTT. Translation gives CASSTPTSGRGGGELFF.

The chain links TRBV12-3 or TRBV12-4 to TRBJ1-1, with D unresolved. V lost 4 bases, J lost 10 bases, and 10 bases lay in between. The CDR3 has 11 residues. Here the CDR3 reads CASSSRQGAFF. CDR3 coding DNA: TGTGCCAGCAGTTCTCGACAAGGAGCTTTCTTT.

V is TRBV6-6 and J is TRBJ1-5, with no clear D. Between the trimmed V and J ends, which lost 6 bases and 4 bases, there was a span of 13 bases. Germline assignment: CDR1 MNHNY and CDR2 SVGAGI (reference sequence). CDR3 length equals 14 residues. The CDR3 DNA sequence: TGTGCCAGCAGCCAAATCGGAGCTAATCAGCCCCAGCATTTT. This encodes CASSQIGANQPQHF.

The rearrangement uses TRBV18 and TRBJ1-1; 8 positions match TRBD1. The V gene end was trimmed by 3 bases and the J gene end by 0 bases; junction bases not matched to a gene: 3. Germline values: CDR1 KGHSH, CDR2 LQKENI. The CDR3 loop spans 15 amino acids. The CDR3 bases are TGTGCCAGCTCACCGACAGGGGACGTGAACACTGAAGCTTTCTTT. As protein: CASSPTGDVNTEAFF.

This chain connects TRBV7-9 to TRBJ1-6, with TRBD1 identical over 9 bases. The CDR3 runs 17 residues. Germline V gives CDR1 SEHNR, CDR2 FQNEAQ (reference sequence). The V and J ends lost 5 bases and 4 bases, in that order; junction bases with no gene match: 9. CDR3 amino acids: CASSPGQGTIYNSPLHF. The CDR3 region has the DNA TGTGCCAGCAGCCCAGGACAGGGGACTATATATAATTCACCCCTCCACTTT. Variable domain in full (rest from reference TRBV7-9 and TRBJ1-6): DTGVSQNPRHKITKRGQNVTFRCDPISEHNRLYWYRQTLGQGPEFLTYFQNEAQLEKSRLLSDRFSAERPKGSFSTLEIQRTEQGDSAMYLCASSPGQGTIYNSPLHFGNGTRLTVT.

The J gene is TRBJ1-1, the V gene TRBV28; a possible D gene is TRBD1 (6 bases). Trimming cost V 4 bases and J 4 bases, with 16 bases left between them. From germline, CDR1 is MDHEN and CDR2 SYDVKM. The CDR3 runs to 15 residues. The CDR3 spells CASSSPSTGPTEAFF. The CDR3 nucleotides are TGTGCCAGCAGTTCCCCCTCGACAGGCCCCACTGAAGCTTTCTTT.

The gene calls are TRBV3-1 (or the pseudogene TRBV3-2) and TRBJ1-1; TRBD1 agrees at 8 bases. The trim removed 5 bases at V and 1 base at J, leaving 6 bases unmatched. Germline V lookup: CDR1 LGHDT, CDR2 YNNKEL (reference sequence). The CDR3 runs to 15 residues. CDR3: CASSSTGTGNTEAFF. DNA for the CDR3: TGTGCCAGCAGCTCGACCGGGACAGGGAACACTGAAGCTTTCTTT.

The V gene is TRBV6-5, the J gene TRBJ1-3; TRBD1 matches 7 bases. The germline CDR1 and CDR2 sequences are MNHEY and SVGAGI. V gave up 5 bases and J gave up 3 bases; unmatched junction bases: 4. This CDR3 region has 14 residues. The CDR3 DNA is TGTGCCAGCAGTCCTGACAGGGTTGGAAACACCATATATTTT. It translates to CASSPDRVGNTIYF.

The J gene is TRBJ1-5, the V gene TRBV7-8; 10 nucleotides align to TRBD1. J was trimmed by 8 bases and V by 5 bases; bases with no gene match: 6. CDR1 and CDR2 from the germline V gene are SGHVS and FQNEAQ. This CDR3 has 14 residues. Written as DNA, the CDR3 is TGTGCCAGCAGCCCCGGACAGGGGGTTAAGCCCCAGCATTTT. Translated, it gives CASSPGQGVKPQHF.

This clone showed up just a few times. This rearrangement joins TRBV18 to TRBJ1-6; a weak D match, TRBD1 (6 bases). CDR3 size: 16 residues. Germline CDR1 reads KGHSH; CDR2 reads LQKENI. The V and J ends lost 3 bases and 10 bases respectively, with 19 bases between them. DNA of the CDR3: TGTGCCAGCTCACCGCGAGGGGAGACAGGTCAATCACCCCTCCACTTT. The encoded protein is CASSPRGETGQSPLHF.

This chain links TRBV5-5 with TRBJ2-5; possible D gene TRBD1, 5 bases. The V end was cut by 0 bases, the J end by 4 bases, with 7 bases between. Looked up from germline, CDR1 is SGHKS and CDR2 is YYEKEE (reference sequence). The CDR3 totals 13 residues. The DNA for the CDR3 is TGTGCCAGCAGCTTGGCCGACAGAGAGACCCAGTACTTC. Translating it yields CASSLADRETQYF. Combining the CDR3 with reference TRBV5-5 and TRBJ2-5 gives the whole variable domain DAGVTQSPTHLIKTRGQQVTLRCSPISGHKSVSWYQQVLGQGPQFIFQYYEKEERGRGNFPDRFSARQFPNYSSELNVNALLLGDSALYLCASSLADRETQYFGPGTRLLVL.

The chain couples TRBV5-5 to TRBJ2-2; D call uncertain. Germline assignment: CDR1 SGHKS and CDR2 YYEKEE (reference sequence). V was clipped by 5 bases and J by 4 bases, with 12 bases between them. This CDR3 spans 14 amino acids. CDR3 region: CASSRPTPTGELFF. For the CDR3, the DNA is TGTGCCAGCAGTCGGCCGACACCCACCGGGGAGCTGTTTTTT.

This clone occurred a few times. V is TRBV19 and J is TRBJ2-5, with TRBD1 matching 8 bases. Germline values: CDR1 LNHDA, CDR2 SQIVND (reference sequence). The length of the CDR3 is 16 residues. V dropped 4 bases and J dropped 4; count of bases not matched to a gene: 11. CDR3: CASSTFTRGPGETQYF. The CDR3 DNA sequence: TGTGCCAGTAGTACCTTTACCAGGGGGCCGGGAGAGACCCAGTACTTC.

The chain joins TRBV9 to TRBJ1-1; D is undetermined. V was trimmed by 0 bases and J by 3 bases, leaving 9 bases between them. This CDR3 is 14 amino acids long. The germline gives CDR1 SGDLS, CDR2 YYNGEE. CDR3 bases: TGTGCCAGCAGCGTAGCCCCACTGGACACTGAAGCTTTCTTT. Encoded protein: CASSVAPLDTEAFF.

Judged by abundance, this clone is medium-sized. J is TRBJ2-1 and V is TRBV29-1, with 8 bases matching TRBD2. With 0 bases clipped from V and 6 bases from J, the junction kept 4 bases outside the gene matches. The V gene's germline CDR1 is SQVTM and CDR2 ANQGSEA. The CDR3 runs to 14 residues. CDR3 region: CSVEDPGLVNEQFF. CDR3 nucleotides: TGCAGCGTTGAAGACCCGGGACTAGTCAATGAGCAGTTCTTC.

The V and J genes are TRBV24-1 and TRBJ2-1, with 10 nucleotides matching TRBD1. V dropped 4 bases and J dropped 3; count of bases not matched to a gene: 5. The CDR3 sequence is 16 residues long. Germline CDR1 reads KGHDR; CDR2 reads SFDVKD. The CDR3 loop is CATSESRTGGYNEQFF. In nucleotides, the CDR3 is TGTGCCACCAGTGAAAGTAGGACAGGGGGCTACAATGAGCAGTTCTTC.

CDR3: CASSQPQGAGNTIYF. CDR3 nucleotides: TGTGCCAGCAGTCAACCACAGGGGGCGGGAAACACCATATATTTT. V gene TRBV6-5 combines with J gene TRBJ1-3; 9 bases are shared with TRBD1. The ends lost 5 bases at V and 4 bases at J; junction bases unmatched: 6. This CDR3 is 15 amino acids long. The germline V gene has CDR1 MNHEY and CDR2 SVGAGI.

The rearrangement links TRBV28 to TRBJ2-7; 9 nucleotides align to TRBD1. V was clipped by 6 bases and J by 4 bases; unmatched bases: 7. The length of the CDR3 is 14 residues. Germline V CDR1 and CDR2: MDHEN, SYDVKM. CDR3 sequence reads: CASRPDRGRYEQYF. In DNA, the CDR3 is TGTGCCAGCAGACCCGACAGGGGGAGGTACGAGCAGTACTTC.

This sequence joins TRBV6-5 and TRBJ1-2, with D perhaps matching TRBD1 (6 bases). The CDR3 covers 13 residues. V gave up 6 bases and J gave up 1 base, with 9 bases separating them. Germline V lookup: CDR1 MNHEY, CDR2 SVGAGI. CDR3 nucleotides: TGTGCCAGCAGAAAGGACAGTAACTATGGCTACACCTTC. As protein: CASRKDSNYGYTF.

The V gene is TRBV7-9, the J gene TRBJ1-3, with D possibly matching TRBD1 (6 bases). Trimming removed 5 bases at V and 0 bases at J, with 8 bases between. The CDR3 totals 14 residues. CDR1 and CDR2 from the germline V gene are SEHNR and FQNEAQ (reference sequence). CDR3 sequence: CASSQDSSGNTIYF. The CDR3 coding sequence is TGTGCCAGCAGCCAGGACAGCTCTGGAAACACCATATATTTT.

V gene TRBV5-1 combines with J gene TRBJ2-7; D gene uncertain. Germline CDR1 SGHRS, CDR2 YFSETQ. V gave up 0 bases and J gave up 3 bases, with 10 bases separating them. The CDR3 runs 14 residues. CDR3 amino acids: CASSLVPEVYEQYF. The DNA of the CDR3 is TGCGCCAGCAGCTTGGTACCAGAGGTCTACGAGCAGTACTTC.

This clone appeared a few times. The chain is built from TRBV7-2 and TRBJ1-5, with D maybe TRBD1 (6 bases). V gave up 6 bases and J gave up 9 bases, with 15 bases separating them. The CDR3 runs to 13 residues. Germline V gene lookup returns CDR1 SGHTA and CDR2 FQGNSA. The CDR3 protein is CASSMTGSLPQHF. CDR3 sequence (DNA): TGTGCCAGCAGTATGACAGGTTCTTTGCCCCAGCATTTT.

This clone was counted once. DNA of the CDR3: TGTGCCAGCAGACCGACAGGGGTGTTCTCTGGAAACACCATATATTTT. Its translation: CASRPTGVFSGNTIYF. The rearrangement links TRBV6-6 to TRBJ1-3; 8 nucleotides align to TRBD1. CDR3 length: 16 residues. After removal of 6 bases from V and 0 bases from J, the junction contained 7 bases not matched to a gene. Germline loops: CDR1 MNHNY, CDR2 SVGAGI (reference sequence).

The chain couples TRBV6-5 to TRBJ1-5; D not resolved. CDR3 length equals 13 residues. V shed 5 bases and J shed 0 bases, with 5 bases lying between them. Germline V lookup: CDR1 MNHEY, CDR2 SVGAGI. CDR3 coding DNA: TGTGCCAGCAGTCCCCTTAGCAATCAGCCCCAGCATTTT. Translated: CASSPLSNQPQHF.

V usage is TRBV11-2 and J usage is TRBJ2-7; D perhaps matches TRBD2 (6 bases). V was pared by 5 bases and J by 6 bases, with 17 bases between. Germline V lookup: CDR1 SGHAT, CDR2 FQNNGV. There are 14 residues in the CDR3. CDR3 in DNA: TGTGCCAGCAGCCCGCGGTCCCCGGGACTCGAGCAGTACTTC. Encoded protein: CASSPRSPGLEQYF.

This chain's CDR3 is CACTKTGDGYTF. The CDR3 region has the DNA TGTGCCTGCACGAAAACCGGAGATGGCTACACCTTC. The chain recombines TRBV6-5 with TRBJ1-2; D is undetermined. With 11 bases removed from V and 6 bases from J, the gap between germline ends came to 16 bases. CDR3 size: 12 residues. The germline CDR1 and CDR2 sequences are MNHEY and SVGAGI.

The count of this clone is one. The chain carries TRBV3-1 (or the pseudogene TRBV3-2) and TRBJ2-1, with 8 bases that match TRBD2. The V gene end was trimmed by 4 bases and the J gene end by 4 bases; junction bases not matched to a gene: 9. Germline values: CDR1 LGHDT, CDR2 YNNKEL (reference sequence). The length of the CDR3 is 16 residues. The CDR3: CASSLTSGEFYNEQFF. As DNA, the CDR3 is TGTGCCAGCAGCCTTACTAGCGGAGAATTTTACAATGAGCAGTTCTTC.

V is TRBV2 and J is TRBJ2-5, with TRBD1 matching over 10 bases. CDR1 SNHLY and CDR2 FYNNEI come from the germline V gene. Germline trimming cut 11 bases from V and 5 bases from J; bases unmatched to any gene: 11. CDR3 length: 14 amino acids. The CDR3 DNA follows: TGTGCCTCCCGGGACAGGGGCATGAGGGAGACCCAGTACTTC. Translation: CASRDRGMRETQYF.

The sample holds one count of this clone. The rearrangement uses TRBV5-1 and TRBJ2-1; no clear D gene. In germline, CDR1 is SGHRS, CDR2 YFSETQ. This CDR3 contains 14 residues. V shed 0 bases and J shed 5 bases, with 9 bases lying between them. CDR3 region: CASSLVRSHNEQFF. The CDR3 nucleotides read TGCGCCAGCAGCTTGGTTCGGAGTCACAATGAGCAGTTCTTC.